The clone carrying this TCR beta chain was seen a few times. Its antigen is not identified. The data derive from a study of a mutant IDH1 vaccine in newly diagnosed glioma. On the study more broadly: Treated individuals were roughly 62% male and approximately 40% female, averaging approximately 40 years of age.

Time point specified: week 23, last vaccination. Alongside topical imiquimod, each dose of vaccine comprised 300 ug of mutant IDH1 20-mer peptide. The germline gives CDR1 SGHKS, CDR2 YYEKEE (reference sequence). This CDR3 is 15 amino acids long. The V gene lost 4 bases and the J gene lost 5 bases, with 18 bases spanning the gap. Sequencing used immunoSEQ multiplex PCR; TCRdb keeps in-frame clones, though not all of them. This table holds 65,000 or so clones, approximately 85% found once. The specimen was PBMCs, collected from a glioma patient whose treatment included an IDH1 peptide vaccine. The origin of this receptor is a man aged 25 to 40 with glioma. The chain combines TRBV5-5 with TRBJ1-1, with D uncertain. DNA for the CDR3: TGTGCCAGCAGCCTGGAGATAACCGGAGAAACTGAAGCTTTCTTT. It translates to CASSLEITGETEAFF.